One and the same sample provided the 27 T cell receptor beta chains below, sequenced in a study of shared clonotypes between healthy human individuals. The data were produced by immunoSEQ multiplex PCR, yet TCRdb's version contains in-frame clones alone and is incomplete. The sample records about 2.3 million clones, around 93% being singletons. The sequenced material came from naive CD4+ T cells from PBMCs. The subset denotes: CD45RA+ positively selected. Receptors originate from a man aged 18 to 29 in good health. Some clones in this sample may be carry-over from other donors' samples.

The genes are TRBV5-1 and TRBJ2-7; D is perhaps TRBD1 (7 bases). The length of the CDR3 is 14 residues. V gave up 4 bases and J gave up 5 bases, with 16 bases separating them. Germline lookup yields CDR1 SGHRS and CDR2 YFSETQ. The CDR3 region is CASSQEGTVDEQYF. The CDR3 nucleotides read TGCGCCAGCAGCCAGGAGGGGACAGTCGACGAGCAGTACTTC.

The chain links TRBV7-9 to TRBJ2-2, with D possibly being TRBD2 (6 bases). The CDR3 is 14 residues long. The V end lost 5 bases, the J end lost 7 bases, and 14 bases lay between the germline ends. Germline V gene sequence: CDR1 SEHNR, CDR2 FQNEAQ (reference sequence). Written as DNA, the CDR3 is TGTGCCAGCAGCCTATGGAGGGGAGGCGGGGAGCTGTTTTTT. It is translated as CASSLWRGGGELFF.

The gene calls are TRBV29-1 and TRBJ1-2, with 9 bases identical to TRBD1. This CDR3 contains 13 residues. V was clipped by 6 bases and J by 4 bases; unmatched bases: 6. In germline, CDR1 is SQVTM, CDR2 ANQGSEA. The CDR3 DNA reads TGCAGCGTCGCCGGGACAGGGACCTATGGCTACACCTTC. It encodes CSVAGTGTYGYTF.

On this clone itself: The same CDR3 is also encoded by other DNA sequences in this sample. The rearrangement uses TRBV27 and TRBJ1-4; tentatively, D is TRBD1 (6 bases). Germline V gene data show CDR1 as MNHEY and CDR2 as SMNVEV (reference sequence). This CDR3 is 12 amino acids long. The V and J ends lost 5 bases and 8 bases respectively, with 9 bases between them. The CDR3 bases are TGTGCCAGCAGTCCTAGGGGGGAAAAACTGTTTTTT. It specifies CASSPRGEKLFF.

This chain links TRBV10-2 with TRBJ2-3, with TRBD1 identical over 9 bases. CDR3 length equals 16 residues. Trimming removed 5 bases from V and 4 bases from J; junction bases left unmatched: 10. The V gene's germline CDR1 is WSHSY and CDR2 SAAADI. DNA for the CDR3: TGCGCCAGCAGTACAGGGGGCTCGCTGTCCGCAGATACGCAGTATTTT. It is translated as CASSTGGSLSADTQYF.

The gene calls are TRBV10-2 and TRBJ2-2; D uncertain. V lost 4 bases, J lost 6 bases, and 9 bases lay in between. CDR3 size: 13 residues. Germline values: CDR1 WSHSY, CDR2 SAAADI. The CDR3 here is CASSGLTAGELFF. The CDR3 DNA reads as TGCGCCAGCAGTGGACTCACCGCCGGGGAGCTGTTTTTT.

The chain links TRBV7-2 to TRBJ2-2, with D possibly matching TRBD2 (5 bases). Germline V gene sequence: CDR1 SGHTA, CDR2 FQGNSA. V was pared by 4 bases and J by 2 bases, with 8 bases between. The CDR3 is made up of 14 amino acids. The CDR3 nucleotides read TGTGCCAGCAGCTACGGACTTAACACCGGGGAGCTGTTTTTT. It translates to CASSYGLNTGELFF.

This chain uses TRBV6-1 with TRBJ1-4; a possible D gene is TRBD1 (5 bases). The ends were cut back, 6 bases at V and 3 bases at J, with 11 bases in the middle. This CDR3 region has 14 residues. CDR1 and CDR2 from the germline V gene are MNHNS and SASEGT. CDR3 nucleotides: TGTGCCAGCAGACCAGGGTTTGCTAATGAAAAACTGTTTTTT. Protein product: CASRPGFANEKLFF.

The chain is built from TRBV11-2 and TRBJ2-3, with 9 bases matching TRBD2. The germline CDR1 and CDR2 sequences are SGHAT and FQNNGV. The CDR3 extends over 16 amino acids. V lost 5 bases and J lost 2; bases outside the gene matches: 8. The CDR3 region has the DNA TGTGCCAGCAGCCTGGGACTAGCAAGGGACACAGATACGCAGTATTTT. This translates into CASSLGLARDTDTQYF.

The rearrangement uses TRBV6-5 and TRBJ2-7; D is uncertain. The CDR3 is made up of 14 amino acids. Germline V gene lookup returns CDR1 MNHEY and CDR2 SVGAGI. V shed 6 bases and J shed 0 bases, with 12 bases lying between them. Written as DNA, the CDR3 is TGTGCCAGCAGCCGAGTCAGGCGCTCCTACGAGCAGTACTTC. This codes for CASSRVRRSYEQYF.

V gene TRBV6-1 combines with J gene TRBJ1-1, with 7 bases that match TRBD1. CDR1 is MNHNS, CDR2 SASEGT, per germline. J lost 1 base, V lost 4 bases, and 6 bases had no gene match. CDR3 length equals 15 residues. CDR3 sequence reads: CASSVTGSGNTEAFF. DNA for the CDR3: TGTGCCAGCAGTGTGACAGGGTCGGGGAACACTGAAGCTTTCTTT.

The V call is TRBV14, the J call TRBJ1-5, with a weak D call TRBD1 (5 bases). The germline gives CDR1 SGHDN, CDR2 FVKESK. Trimming removed 4 bases at V and 0 bases at J, with 7 bases between. The CDR3 has 14 residues. CDR3 DNA: TGTGCCAGCAGCCGGGACGTTAGCAATCAGCCCCAGCATTTT. Translated: CASSRDVSNQPQHF.

A single count supports this clone. This chain links TRBV2 with TRBJ2-7, with TRBD2 matching over 14 bases. This CDR3 comprises 14 residues. The germline V gene encodes CDR1 SNHLY and CDR2 FYNNEI. V lost 8 bases to trimming and J lost 3 bases; unmatched junction nucleotides: 3. CDR3 coding DNA: TGTGCCAGCCCTGGGACTAGCGGGAGCTACGAGCAGTACTTC. Translated, it gives CASPGTSGSYEQYF.

The count of this clone is one. This chain joins TRBV5-1 and TRBJ2-7, with TRBD1 as a possible D gene (6 bases). Deletions cut 5 bases from V and 0 bases from J, with 12 bases between. This CDR3 spans 14 amino acids. Germline CDR1 reads SGHRS; CDR2 reads YFSETQ. DNA of the CDR3: TGCGCCAGCAGAGAGGGACAACCCTCCTACGAGCAGTACTTC. This codes for CASREGQPSYEQYF.

The chain carries TRBV2 and TRBJ2-1; D is unclear. The V gene lost 5 bases and the J gene lost 8 bases, with 16 bases spanning the gap. Germline V gives CDR1 SNHLY, CDR2 FYNNEI. The CDR3 is 14 amino acids. Written as DNA, the CDR3 is TGTGCCAGCAGTAGTTGGGGAATTGGTGATGAGCAGTTCTTC. Amino acids: CASSSWGIGDEQFF.

The genes are TRBV5-1 and TRBJ1-2; D remains ambiguous. The CDR3 runs to 14 residues. Trimming took off 4 bases at V and 8 bases at J, with 18 bases between the two ends. Germline loops: CDR1 SGHRS, CDR2 YFSETQ. The CDR3 loop is CASSPGLVPSGYTF. In DNA form, the CDR3 reads TGCGCCAGCAGCCCCGGGCTGGTCCCTTCGGGCTACACCTTC.

Of note for this clone: Other DNA sequences in this sample translate to the same CDR3. The CDR3 DNA reads as TGTGCCAGCTCACTCGACAGGGGGAACACTGAAGCTTTCTTT. Translated: CASSLDRGNTEAFF. This chain links TRBV18 with TRBJ1-1; 8 bases align to TRBD1. V was clipped by 4 bases and J by 1 base; unmatched bases: 2. CDR1 is KGHSH, CDR2 LQKENI, per germline. CDR3 size: 14 residues.

The chain uses TRBV4-2 and TRBJ2-6; no firm D call. CDR3 length equals 15 residues. Trimming left V 5 bases short and J 2 bases short, with 10 bases between. CDR1 and CDR2 from the germline V gene are LGHNA and YNFKEQ. Here the CDR3 reads CASSDVGPGANVLTF. The CDR3 DNA reads as TGTGCCAGCAGCGACGTAGGCCCTGGGGCCAACGTCCTGACTTTC.

CDR3 sequence: CASSVIGENPGEQYF. CDR3 DNA: TGTGCCAGCAGTGTGATAGGAGAGAACCCTGGCGAGCAGTACTTC. V is TRBV5-6 and J is TRBJ2-7; no definite D call. V was pared by 5 bases and J by 6 bases, with 21 bases between. Germline V gene sequence: CDR1 SGHDT, CDR2 YYEEEE. CDR3 length: 15 residues.

The chain recombines TRBV5-1 with TRBJ2-2; tentative D call: TRBD1 (6 bases). The CDR3 has 16 amino acids. V shed 1 base and J shed 4 bases, with 14 bases lying between them. Germline assignment: CDR1 SGHRS and CDR2 YFSETQ. This chain's CDR3 is CASSLISGAGTGELFF. As DNA, the CDR3 is TGCGCCAGCAGCTTGATTTCAGGGGCCGGCACCGGGGAGCTGTTTTTT.

This clone came up a few times. The chain is built from TRBV10-3 and TRBJ1-1; D unclear. The germline V and J ends were trimmed by 6 bases and 1 base, with 9 bases remaining between them. Germline values: CDR1 ENHRY, CDR2 SYGVKD. The CDR3 has 13 amino acids. CDR3 sequence reads: CAISADGNTEAFF. The DNA of the CDR3 is TGTGCCATCAGCGCCGACGGGAACACTGAAGCTTTCTTT.

This chain links TRBV29-1 with TRBJ1-3; D gene uncertain. Trimming left V 4 bases short and J 0 bases short, with 10 bases between. CDR1 and CDR2 (germline): SQVTM, ANQGSEA. The CDR3 totals 14 residues. CDR3 nucleotide sequence: TGCAGCGTTGTAGGGAGGCTCTCTGGAAACACCATATATTTT. It yields the protein CSVVGRLSGNTIYF.

V gene TRBV27 combines with J gene TRBJ1-1, with 7 bases fitting TRBD1. The junction had 16 bases not matched to a gene; V was cut back by 5 bases and J by 1 base. The CDR3 runs to 18 residues. Germline V gives CDR1 MNHEY, CDR2 SMNVEV (reference sequence). CDR3 protein: CASSRFWTRQGGNTEAFF. CDR3 DNA sequence: TGTGCCAGCAGTCGATTTTGGACCCGGCAGGGGGGGAACACTGAAGCTTTCTTT.

CDR3: CASSPLAVASQGLNEKLFF. CDR3 nucleotide sequence: TGTGCCAGCTCACCACTGGCGGTAGCCTCTCAGGGGCTTAATGAAAAACTGTTTTTT. The chain links TRBV18 to TRBJ1-4, with D maybe TRBD1 (6 bases). The germline V and J ends were trimmed by 1 base and 4 bases, with 22 bases remaining between them. Germline lookup yields CDR1 KGHSH and CDR2 LQKENI. This CDR3 comprises 19 residues.

V usage is TRBV5-1 and J usage is TRBJ2-7; D is tentatively TRBD1 or TRBD2 (5 bases each). This CDR3 comprises 13 residues. Trimming left V 7 bases short and J 2 bases short, with 13 bases between. CDR1 is SGHRS and CDR2 is YFSETQ in the germline V gene. The CDR3 region has the DNA TGCGCCAGCTCGCAGGGACGCGCCTACGAGCAGTACTTC. Its translation: CASSQGRAYEQYF. The complete variable domain, with remaining parts taken from reference TRBV5-1 and TRBJ2-7, reads KAGVTQTPRYLIKTRGQQVTLSCSPISGHRSVSWYQQTPGQGLQFLFEYFSETQRNKGNFPGRFSGRQFSNSRSEMNVSTLELGDSALYLCASSQGRAYEQYFGPGTRLTVT.

The rearrangement joins TRBV18 to TRBJ2-7, with 8 bases fitting TRBD2. CDR1 and CDR2 from the germline V gene are KGHSH and LQKENI. The CDR3 extends over 15 amino acids. With V trimmed by 3 bases and J by 0 bases, 4 bases remained unmatched. In DNA form, the CDR3 reads TGTGCCAGCTCACCCCTAAGCGGGAGCTCCTACGAGCAGTACTTC. Its translation: CASSPLSGSSYEQYF.

Comment on this clone: One junction end disagrees with the germline gene, perhaps due to a read error. The chain uses TRBV7-2 and TRBJ2-2; TRBD2 matches at 15 bases. CDR3 length equals 19 residues. Germline-derived CDR1 and CDR2 are SGHTA and FQGNSA. The CDR3 region is CASSLVGGTSGRNPGELFF. CDR3 coding DNA: TGTGCCAGCAGCTTAGTAGGGGGGACTAGCGGGAGGAACCCCGGGGAGCTGTTTTTT. The complete variable domain, with remaining parts taken from reference TRBV7-2 and TRBJ2-2, reads GAGVSQSPSNKVTEKGKDVELRCDPISGHTALYWYRQSLGQGLEFLIYFQGNSAPDKSGLPSDRFSAERTGGSVSTLTIQRTQQEDSAVYLCASSLVGGTSGRNPGELFFGEGSRLTVL.